This T cell receptor beta chain was captured in a study of shared clonotypes between healthy human individuals (dated by TCRdb to the early 2020s). Concerning the study at large: The cohort included three men and a couple of women between 18 and 49 years of age. For each donor, CD4 naive and CD4 memory were each run on three plates, CD8 naive on two plates, and CD8 memory on one plate. To estimate repertoire size and how much clonotype sharing occurs between individuals, the study deeply sequenced the blood TCR repertoires of several healthy adults. Different laboratories and diverse techniques were used to prepare libraries and sequence TCR repertoires, to increase sequencing depth and limit assay-specific biases. Per donor, leukapheresis produced somewhere between about 0.94 and 8.9 billion PBMCs. General conclusions and limits of the study: Based on pairwise subsampling, the degree of clonotype sharing among donors was expected to be affected by sequencing depth. Because the study included a small number of donors, the genetic and exposure-history diversity represented was limited. Only blood was sampled, and tissue TCR repertoires likely differ from those in blood. Compared with non-shared clonotypes, the clonotypes found in all four sorted-subset donors had higher generation probabilities. Incomplete sequencing was indicated by rarefaction of sorted-subset datasets, despite the large sequencing depth. Naive subsets generally had larger estimated clonotype richness than memory subsets. Sharing across a few donors was observed for around 4.8% of naive CD4, over 3% of naive CD8, over 2% of memory CD4, and around 0.42% of memory CD8 clonotypes.

With respect to this clone: It has no known antigen specificity. Per-base quality was not reported, and no clone a single base away is much larger than it.

The donors were healthy, HIV-negative adults who had no recently reported acute infections or vaccinations. Every donor was a Caucasian adult living in Nashville, Tennessee, USA. CD4+ T cells were enriched by magnetic negative selection, after which naive cells were positively selected on CD45RA and the negative fraction was taken as the memory subset. After blood collection by leukapheresis, PBMCs were isolated using Ficoll-Histopaque density gradient centrifugation and then cryopreserved in the vapor phase of liquid nitrogen. Purity and quantity of every magnetically sorted T cell population were checked by analytical flow cytometry. Each sorted fraction had its genomic DNA isolated and then quantified by UV absorbance on a Nanodrop 2000c. Using the deep immunoSEQ assay, TCR CDR3 regions were amplified from genomic DNA by multiplex PCR. Extracted genomic DNA from each cell subset was spread evenly across all wells of several immunoSEQ 96-well plates, with each plate serving as a replicate. Each replicate PCR for sorted subsets received 150 to 250 ng genomic DNA, equal to roughly 29,000 T cell genomes. The purified libraries were quantified using a Qubit 3.0 fluorometer, sized with a Bioanalyzer 2100, and then quantified again using the KAPA Library Quantification kit. Every immunoSEQ 96-well plate was sequenced on a separate single-read 150-cycle Illumina NextSeq 550 flow cell. For the original study's pipeline: The immunoSEQ output contained only junctional sequences without quality scores, so filtering could not match that applied to full-length reads. To assign V/J genes and CDR3, sequences were annotated against IMGT germline references using PyIR, a Python wrapper for IgBLAST v1.9. Reads with weak V/J assignments (E-value above 1e-6), missing CDR3, stop codons, out-of-frame junctions, or ambiguous translated residues were removed. V3J clonotypes were defined as sequences sharing the same inferred V gene, J gene, and CDR3 amino acid sequence. Percentage overlap between repertoires was computed as shared unique clonotypes divided by the size of the smaller repertoire. Richness of each repertoire was evaluated using RTK rarefaction, the Chao1 estimator, and Recon v2.1 estimates of unobserved clonotypes. Generation probabilities were computed with OLGA for all TCRbeta clonotypes obtained by the gDNA method from four donors. TCRdb took this table from immuneACCESS and kept in-frame rearrangements with V and J called. Such tables lack part of the clones; where checked against another copy, unresolved V genes explain under half of the gap, and the rest is unexplained. The V and J calls and the clone size are those of that table, but D and trimming were determined from the DNA. In this sample the table shows fewer than 200,000 clones, 85% to 95% of which occur a single time. The ten largest clones take up approximately 0.07% of the sample.

Sequencing used naive CD4+ T cells sorted from blood. The intended sense of this specimen's cell subset or site label: CD45RA+ positively selected. This TCR derives from a woman aged 30 to 39 in good health.

The nucleotides are TGTGCCAGCAACAAACAGGGAGACCCTGGAAACACCATATATTTT. Its protein is CASNKQGDPGNTIYF. The receptor chain draws on TRBV6-1 and TRBJ1-3, and perhaps TRBD1 as D gene, on 6 matching bases. Between the V and J ends, shortened by 7 bases and 2 bases respectively, the junction contains 15 bases. The germline V gene supplies CDR1 MNHNS and CDR2 SASEGT. The CDR3 sequence holds 15 residues, the cysteine and phenylalanine included. Kept here is only the CDR3 DNA, which spans 45 bases and is read in frame from base 1.